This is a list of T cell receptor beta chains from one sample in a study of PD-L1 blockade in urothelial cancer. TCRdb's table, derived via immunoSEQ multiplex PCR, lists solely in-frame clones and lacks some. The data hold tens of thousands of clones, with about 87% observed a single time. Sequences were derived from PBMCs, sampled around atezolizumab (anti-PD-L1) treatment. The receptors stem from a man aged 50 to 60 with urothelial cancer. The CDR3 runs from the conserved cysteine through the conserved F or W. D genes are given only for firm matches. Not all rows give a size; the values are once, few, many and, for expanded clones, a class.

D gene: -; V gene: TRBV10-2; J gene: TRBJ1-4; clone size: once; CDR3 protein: CASSELKWTDPTNEKLFF; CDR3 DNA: TGCGCCAGCAGCGAACTTAAATGGACAGACCCAACTAATGAAAAACTGTTTTTT
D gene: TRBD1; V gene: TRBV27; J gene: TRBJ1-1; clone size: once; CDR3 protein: CASSYHRGITEAFF; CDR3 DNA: TGTGCCAGCAGTTACCACAGGGGGATCACTGAAGCTTTCTTT
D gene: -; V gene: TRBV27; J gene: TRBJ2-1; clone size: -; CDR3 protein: CASSFGGNEQFF; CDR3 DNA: TGTGCCAGCAGTTTTGGGGGGAATGAGCAGTTCTTC
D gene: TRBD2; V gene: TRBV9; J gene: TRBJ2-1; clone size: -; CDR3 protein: CASSVAGGPRVEQFF; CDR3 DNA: TGTGCCAGCAGCGTAGCGGGAGGGCCTCGAGTGGAGCAGTTCTTC
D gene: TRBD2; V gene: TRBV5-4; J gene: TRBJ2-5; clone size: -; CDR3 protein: CASSLVLAGNQETQYF; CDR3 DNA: TGTGCCAGCAGCTTGGTACTAGCGGGCAACCAAGAGACCCAGTACTTC
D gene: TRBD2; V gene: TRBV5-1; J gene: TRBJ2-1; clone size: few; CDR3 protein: CASSPGLAGGHDEQFF; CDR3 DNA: TGCGCCAGCAGCCCGGGACTAGCGGGTGGCCACGATGAGCAGTTCTTC
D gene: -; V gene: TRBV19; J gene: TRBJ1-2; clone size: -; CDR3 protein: CASSIFEPDPHTVANYGYTF; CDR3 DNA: TGTGCCAGTAGTATATTTGAACCCGACCCCCACACAGTGGCCAACTATGGCTACACCTTC
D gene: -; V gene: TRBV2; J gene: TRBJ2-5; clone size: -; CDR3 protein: CASSGRLEETQYF; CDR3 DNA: TGTGCCAGCAGTGGCAGGCTTGAAGAGACCCAGTACTTC
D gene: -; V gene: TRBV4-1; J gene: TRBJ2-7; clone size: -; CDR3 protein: CASAVIPGSYEQYF; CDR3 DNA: TGCGCCAGCGCGGTAATTCCCGGCTCCTACGAGCAGTACTTC
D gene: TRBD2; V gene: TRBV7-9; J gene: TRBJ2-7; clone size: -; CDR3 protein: CASSLGSGRISYEQYF; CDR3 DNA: TGTGCCAGCAGCTTAGGGTCCGGGAGGATCTCCTACGAGCAGTACTTC
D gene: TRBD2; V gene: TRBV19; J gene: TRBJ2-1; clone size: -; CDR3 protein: CASTSGGGHNEQFF; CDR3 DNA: TGTGCCAGTACTTCCGGGGGGGGCCACAATGAGCAGTTCTTC
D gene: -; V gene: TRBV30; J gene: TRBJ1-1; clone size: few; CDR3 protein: CAWKIQGLNTEAFF; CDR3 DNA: TGTGCCTGGAAGATACAGGGACTGAACACTGAAGCTTTCTTT
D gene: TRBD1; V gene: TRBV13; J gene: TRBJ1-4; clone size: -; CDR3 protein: CASSLGQGYEKLFF; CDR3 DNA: TGTGCCAGCAGCTTGGGACAGGGGTATGAAAAACTGTTTTTT
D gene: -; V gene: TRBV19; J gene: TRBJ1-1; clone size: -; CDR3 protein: CASTLLRGTEAFF; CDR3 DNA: TGTGCCAGTACCTTACTCAGGGGCACTGAAGCTTTCTTT
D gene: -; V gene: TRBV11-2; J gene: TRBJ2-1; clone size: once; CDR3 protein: CASSAGLSNEQFF; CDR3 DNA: TGTGCCAGCAGCGCGGGACTGAGCAATGAGCAGTTCTTC
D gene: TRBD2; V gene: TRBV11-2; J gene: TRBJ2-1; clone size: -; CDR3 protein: CASSSFSGRKGNEQFF; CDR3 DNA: TGTGCCAGCAGCTCTTTTAGCGGGAGGAAGGGAAATGAGCAGTTCTTC
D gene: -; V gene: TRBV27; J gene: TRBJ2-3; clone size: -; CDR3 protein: CATVMVAGAGYGTQYF; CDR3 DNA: TGTGCCACCGTGATGGTTGCGGGGGCGGGCTATGGTACGCAGTATTTT
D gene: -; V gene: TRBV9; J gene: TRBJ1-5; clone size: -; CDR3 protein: CASSVAGVAGQPQHF; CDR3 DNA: TGTGCCAGCAGCGTAGCAGGGGTGGCGGGCCAGCCCCAGCATTTT
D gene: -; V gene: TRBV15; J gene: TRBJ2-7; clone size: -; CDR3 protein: CATSSGGLYEQYF; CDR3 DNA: TGTGCCACCAGCTCAGGAGGGCTCTACGAGCAGTACTTC
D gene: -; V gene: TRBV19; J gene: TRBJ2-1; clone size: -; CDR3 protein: CATTFGRGTYNEQFF; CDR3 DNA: TGTGCCACTACCTTTGGGCGGGGAACCTACAATGAGCAGTTCTTC
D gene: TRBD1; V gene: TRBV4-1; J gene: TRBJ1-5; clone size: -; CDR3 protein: CASSQGQGSNQPQHF; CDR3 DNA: TGCGCCAGCAGCCAGGGACAGGGCAGCAATCAGCCCCAGCATTTT
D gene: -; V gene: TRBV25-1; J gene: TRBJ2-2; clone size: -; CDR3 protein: CASSVRGNTGELFF; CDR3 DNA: TGTGCCAGCAGTGTTAGAGGAAACACCGGGGAGCTGTTTTTT
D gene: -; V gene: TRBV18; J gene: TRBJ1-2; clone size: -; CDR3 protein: CASSPQGFGYGYTF; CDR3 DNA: TGTGCCAGCTCACCCCAGGGTTTCGGCTATGGCTACACCTTC
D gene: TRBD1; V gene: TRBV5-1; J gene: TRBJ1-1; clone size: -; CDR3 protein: CATSLGWTGDFSTEAFF; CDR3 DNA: TGCGCCACAAGCTTAGGATGGACAGGGGATTTCAGCACTGAAGCTTTCTTT
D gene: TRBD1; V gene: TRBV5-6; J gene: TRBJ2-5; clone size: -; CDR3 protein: CASRKGTAGETQYF; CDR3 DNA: TGTGCCAGCAGAAAGGGGACAGCCGGGGAGACCCAGTACTTC
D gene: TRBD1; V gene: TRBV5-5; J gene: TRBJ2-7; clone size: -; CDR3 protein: CASSLGQGSYEQYF; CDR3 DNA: TGTGCCAGCAGCTTAGGACAGGGATCCTACGAGCAGTACTTC
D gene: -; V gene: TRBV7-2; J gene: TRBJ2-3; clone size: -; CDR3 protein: CASSLATGNTDTQYF; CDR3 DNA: TGTGCCAGCAGCTTAGCGACAGGCAACACAGATACGCAGTATTTT
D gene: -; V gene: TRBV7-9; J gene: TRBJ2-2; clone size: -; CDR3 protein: CASSHLRWEAAGELFF; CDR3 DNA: TGTGCCAGCAGCCATCTAAGGTGGGAGGCGGCCGGGGAGCTGTTTTTT
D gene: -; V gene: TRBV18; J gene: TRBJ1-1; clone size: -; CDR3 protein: CASSPGRASNTEAFF; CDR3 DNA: TGTGCCAGCTCACCAGGCAGGGCTTCCAACACTGAAGCTTTCTTT
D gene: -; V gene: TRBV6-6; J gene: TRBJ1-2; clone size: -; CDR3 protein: CASSLLGGAGGYTF; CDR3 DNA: TGTGCCAGCAGTCTTCTTGGGGGCGCAGGTGGCTACACCTTC
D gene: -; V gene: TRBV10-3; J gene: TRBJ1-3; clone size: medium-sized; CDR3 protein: CAISESQSGYGNTIYF; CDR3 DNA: TGTGCCATCAGTGAGTCCCAATCAGGTTATGGAAACACCATATATTTT
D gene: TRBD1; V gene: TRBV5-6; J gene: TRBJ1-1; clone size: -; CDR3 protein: CASSLSAGGGRTEAFF; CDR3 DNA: TGTGCCAGCAGCCTATCCGCAGGGGGCGGACGGACTGAAGCTTTCTTT
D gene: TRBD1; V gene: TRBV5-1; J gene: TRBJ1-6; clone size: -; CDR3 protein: CASSLGPPGQGNSPLHF; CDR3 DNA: TGCGCCAGCAGCTTGGGACCCCCGGGACAGGGGAATTCACCCCTCCACTTT
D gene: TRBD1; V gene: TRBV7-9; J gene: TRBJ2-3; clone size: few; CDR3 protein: CASSLDRGQSDTQYF; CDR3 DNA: TGTGCCAGCAGCCTCGACAGGGGGCAATCAGATACGCAGTATTTT
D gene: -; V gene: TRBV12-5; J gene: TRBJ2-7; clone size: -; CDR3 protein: CASGPTEYEQYF; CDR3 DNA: TGTGCTAGTGGTCCGACTGAGTACGAGCAGTACTTC
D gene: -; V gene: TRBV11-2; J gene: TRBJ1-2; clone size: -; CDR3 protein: CASSPRRQALTFYGYTF; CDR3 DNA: TGTGCCAGCAGCCCGAGGAGGCAGGCCCTTACCTTCTATGGCTACACCTTC
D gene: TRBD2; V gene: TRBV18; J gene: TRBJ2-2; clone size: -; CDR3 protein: CASSGGSGSGTGELFF; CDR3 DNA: TGTGCCAGCTCCGGAGGGAGCGGGAGCGGGACCGGGGAGCTGTTTTTT